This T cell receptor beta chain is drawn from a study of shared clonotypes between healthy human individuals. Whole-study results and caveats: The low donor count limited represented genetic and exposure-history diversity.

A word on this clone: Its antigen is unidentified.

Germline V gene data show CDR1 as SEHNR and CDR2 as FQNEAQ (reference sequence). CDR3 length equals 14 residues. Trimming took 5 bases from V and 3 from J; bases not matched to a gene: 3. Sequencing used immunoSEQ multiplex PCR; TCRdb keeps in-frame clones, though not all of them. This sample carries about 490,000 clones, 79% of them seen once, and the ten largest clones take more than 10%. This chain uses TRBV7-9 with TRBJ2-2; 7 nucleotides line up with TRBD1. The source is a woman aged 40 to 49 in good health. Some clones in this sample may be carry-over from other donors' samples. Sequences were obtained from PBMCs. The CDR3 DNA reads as TGTGCCAGCAGCGTAACAGGGGACACCGGGGAGCTGTTTTTT. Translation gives CASSVTGDTGELFF.